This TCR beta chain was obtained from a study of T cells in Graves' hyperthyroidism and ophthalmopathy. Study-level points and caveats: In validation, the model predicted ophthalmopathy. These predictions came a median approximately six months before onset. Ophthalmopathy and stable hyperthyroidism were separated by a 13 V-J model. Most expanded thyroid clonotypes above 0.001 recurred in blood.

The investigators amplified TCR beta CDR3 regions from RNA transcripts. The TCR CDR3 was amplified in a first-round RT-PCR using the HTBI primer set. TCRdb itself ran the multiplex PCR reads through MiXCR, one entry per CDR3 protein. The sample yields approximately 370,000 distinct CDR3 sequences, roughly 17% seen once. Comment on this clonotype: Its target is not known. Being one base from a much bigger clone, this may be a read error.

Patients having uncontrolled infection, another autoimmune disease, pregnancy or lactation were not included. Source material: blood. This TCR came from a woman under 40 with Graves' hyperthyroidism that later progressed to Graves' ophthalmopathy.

The CDR3 protein is CASSLSSGCGFEKLFF. The CDR3 region has the DNA TGCGCCAGCAGCTTGTCCTCGGGCTGCGGCTTCGAAAAACTGTTTTTT. The genes are TRBV5-1 and TRBJ1-4; D unresolved. The V and J ends lost 1 base and 8 bases respectively, with 18 bases between them. Germline CDR1 and CDR2: SGHRS and YFSETQ. This CDR3 is built from 16 residues. Full variable domain (rest looked up from reference TRBV5-1 and TRBJ1-4): KAGVTQTPRYLIKTRGQQVTLSCSPISGHRSVSWYQQTPGQGLQFLFEYFSETQRNKGNFPGRFSGRQFSNSRSEMNVSTLELGDSALYLCASSLSSGCGFEKLFFGSGTQLSVL.